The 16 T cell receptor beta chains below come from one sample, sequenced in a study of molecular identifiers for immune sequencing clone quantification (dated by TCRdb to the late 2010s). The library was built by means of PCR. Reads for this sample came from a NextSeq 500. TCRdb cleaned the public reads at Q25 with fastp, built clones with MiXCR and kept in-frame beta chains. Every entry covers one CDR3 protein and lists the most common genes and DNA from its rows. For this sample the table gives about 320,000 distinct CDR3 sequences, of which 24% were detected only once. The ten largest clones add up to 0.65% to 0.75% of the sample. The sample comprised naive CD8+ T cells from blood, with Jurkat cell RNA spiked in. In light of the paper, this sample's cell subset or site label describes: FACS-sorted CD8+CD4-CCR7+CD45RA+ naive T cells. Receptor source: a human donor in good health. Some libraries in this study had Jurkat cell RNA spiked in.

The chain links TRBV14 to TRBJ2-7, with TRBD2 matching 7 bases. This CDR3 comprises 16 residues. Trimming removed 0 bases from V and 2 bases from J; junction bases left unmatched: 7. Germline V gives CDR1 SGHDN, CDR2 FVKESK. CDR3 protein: CASSQDSPSGPYEQYF. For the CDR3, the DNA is TGTGCCAGCAGCCAAGACTCGCCTAGCGGTCCCTACGAGCAGTACTTC.

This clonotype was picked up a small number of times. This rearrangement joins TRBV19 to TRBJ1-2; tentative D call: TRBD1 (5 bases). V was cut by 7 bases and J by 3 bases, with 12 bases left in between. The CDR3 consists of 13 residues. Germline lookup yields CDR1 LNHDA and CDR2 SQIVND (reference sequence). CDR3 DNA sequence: TGTGCCAGTACGCAGGGATCCTACTATGGCTACACCTTC. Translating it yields CASTQGSYYGYTF.

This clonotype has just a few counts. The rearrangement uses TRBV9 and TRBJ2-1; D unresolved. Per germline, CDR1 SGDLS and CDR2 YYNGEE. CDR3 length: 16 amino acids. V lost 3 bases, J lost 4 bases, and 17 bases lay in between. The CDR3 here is CASSAHLTDGYNEQFF. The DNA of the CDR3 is TGTGCCAGCAGCGCCCACTTAACCGACGGTTACAATGAGCAGTTCTTC.

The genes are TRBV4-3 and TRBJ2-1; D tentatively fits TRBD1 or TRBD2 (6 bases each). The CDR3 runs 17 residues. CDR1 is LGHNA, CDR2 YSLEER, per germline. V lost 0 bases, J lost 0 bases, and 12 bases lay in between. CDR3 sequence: CASSQDLGGYSYNEQFF. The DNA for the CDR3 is TGCGCCAGCAGCCAAGATCTGGGGGGCTACTCCTACAATGAGCAGTTCTTC.

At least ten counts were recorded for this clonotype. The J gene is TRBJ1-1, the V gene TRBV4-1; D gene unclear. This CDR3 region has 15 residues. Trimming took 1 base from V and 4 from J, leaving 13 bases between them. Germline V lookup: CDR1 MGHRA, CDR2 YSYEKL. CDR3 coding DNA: TGCGCCAGCAGCCAAGTCCGGGCCGTCATCACTGAAGCTTTCTTT. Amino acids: CASSQVRAVITEAFF.

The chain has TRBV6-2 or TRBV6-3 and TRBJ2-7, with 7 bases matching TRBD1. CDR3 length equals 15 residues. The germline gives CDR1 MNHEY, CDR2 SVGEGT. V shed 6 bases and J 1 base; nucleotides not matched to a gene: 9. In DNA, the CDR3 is TGTGCCAGCAGCTACGGGACAGCCCTATCCTACGAGCAGTACTTC. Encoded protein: CASSYGTALSYEQYF.

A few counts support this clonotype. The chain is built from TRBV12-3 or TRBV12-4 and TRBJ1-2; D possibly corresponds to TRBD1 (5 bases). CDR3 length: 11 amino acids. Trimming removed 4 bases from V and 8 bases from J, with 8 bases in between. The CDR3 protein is CASSSGGGYTF. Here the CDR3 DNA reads TGTGCCAGCAGTTCCGGGGGAGGCTACACCTTC.

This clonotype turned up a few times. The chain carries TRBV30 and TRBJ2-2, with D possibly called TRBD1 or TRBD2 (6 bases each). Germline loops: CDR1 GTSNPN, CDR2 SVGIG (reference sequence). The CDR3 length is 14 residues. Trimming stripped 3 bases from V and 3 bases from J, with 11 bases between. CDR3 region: CAWSRRGDTGELFF. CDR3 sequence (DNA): TGTGCCTGGAGCCGTAGGGGGGACACCGGGGAGCTGTTTTTT. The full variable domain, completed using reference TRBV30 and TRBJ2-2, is SQTIHQWPATLVQPVGSPLSLECTVEGTSNPNLYWYRQAAGRGLQLLFYSVGIGQISSEVPQNLSASRPQDRQFILSSKKLLLSDSGFYLCAWSRRGDTGELFFGEGSRLTVL.

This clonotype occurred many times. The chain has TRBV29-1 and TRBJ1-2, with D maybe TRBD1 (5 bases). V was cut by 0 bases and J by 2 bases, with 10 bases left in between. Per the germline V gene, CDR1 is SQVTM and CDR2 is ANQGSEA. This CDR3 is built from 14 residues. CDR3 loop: CSVEDLGVNYGYTF. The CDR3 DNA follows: TGCAGCGTTGAAGATCTAGGGGTCAACTATGGCTACACCTTC.

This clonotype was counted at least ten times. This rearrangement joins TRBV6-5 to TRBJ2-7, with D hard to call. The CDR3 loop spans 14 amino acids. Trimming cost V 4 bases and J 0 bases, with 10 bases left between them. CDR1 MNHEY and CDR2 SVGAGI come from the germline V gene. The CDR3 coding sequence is TGTGCCAGCAGTTTCGGACCCGGCTCCTACGAGCAGTACTTC. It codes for CASSFGPGSYEQYF.

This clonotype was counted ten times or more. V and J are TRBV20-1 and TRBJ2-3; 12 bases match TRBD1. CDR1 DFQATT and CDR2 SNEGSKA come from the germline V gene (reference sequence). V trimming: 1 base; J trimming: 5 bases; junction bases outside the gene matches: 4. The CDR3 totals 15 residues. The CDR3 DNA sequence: TGCAGTGCTAGAGGAGGGACAGGGGGCCTAGATACGCAGTATTTT. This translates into CSARGGTGGLDTQYF.

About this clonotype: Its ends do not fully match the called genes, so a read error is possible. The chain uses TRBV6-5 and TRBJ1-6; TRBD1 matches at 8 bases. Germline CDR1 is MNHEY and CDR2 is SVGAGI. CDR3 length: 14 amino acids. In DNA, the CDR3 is TGTGCCAGCACCAGACAGGGGAGAGATTCACCCCTCCCCTTT. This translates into CASTRQGRDSPLPF.

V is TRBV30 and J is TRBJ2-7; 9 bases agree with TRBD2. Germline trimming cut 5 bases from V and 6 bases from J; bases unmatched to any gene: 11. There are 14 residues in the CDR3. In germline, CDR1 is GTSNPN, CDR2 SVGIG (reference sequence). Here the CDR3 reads CAWSGGAGGPEQYF. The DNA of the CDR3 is TGTGCCTGGTCGGGAGGCGCGGGAGGGCCCGAGCAGTACTTC.

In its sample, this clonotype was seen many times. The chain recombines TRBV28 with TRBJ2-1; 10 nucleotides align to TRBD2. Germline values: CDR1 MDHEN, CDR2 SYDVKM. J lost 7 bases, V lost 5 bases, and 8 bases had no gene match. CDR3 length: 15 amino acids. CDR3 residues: CASSLLAGIQNEQFF. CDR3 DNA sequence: TGTGCCAGCAGTCTACTAGCGGGAATACAGAATGAGCAGTTCTTC.

CDR3 nucleotides: TGTGCCACCGCTAGCGGGAGGGGATTACCTGGCTCCTACAATGAGCAGTTCTTC. It specifies CATASGRGLPGSYNEQFF. V and J are TRBV6-2 or TRBV6-3 and TRBJ2-1, with 12 bases fitting TRBD2. V trimming: 10 bases; J trimming: 0 bases; junction bases outside the gene matches: 13. The V gene's germline CDR1 is MNHEY and CDR2 SVGEGT. This CDR3 has 18 residues.

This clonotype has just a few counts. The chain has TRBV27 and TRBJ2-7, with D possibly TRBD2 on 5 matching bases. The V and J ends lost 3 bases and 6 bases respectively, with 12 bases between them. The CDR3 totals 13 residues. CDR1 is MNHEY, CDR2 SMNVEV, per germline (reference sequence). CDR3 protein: CASSFLGIREQYF. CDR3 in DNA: TGTGCCAGCAGTTTTCTCGGGATCCGCGAGCAGTACTTC.